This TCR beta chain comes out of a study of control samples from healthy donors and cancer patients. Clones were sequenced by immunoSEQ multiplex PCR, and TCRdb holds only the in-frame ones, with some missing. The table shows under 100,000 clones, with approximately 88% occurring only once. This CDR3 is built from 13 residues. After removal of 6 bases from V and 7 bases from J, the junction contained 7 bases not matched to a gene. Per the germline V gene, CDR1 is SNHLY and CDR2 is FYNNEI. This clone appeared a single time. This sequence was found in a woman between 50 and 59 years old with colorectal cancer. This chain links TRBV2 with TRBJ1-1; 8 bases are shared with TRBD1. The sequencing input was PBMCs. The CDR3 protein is CASSPDRGGEAFF. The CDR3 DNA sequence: TGTGCCAGCAGCCCTGACAGGGGCGGTGAAGCTTTCTTT.